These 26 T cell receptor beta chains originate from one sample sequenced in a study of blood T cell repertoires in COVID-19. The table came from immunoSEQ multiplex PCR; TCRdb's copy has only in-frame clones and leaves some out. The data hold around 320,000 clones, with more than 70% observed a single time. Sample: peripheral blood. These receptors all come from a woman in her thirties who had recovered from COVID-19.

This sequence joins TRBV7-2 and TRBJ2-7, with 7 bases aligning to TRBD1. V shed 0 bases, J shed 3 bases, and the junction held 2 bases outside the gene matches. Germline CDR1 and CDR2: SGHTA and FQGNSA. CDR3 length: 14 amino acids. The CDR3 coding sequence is TGTGCCAGCAGCTTAGCCCAGGGGGTCTACGAGCAGTACTTC. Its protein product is CASSLAQGVYEQYF.

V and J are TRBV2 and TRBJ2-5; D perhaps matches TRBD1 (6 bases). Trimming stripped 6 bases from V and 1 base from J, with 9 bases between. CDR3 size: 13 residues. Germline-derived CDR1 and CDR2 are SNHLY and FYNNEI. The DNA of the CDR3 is TGTGCCAGCAGAAGGGGGACCCAAGAGACCCAGTACTTC. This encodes CASRRGTQETQYF.

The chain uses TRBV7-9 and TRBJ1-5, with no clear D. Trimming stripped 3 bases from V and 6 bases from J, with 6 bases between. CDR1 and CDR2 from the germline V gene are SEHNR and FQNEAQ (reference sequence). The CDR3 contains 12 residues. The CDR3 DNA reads TGTGCCAGCAGCTTGGTCGGTCAGCCCCAGCATTTT. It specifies CASSLVGQPQHF.

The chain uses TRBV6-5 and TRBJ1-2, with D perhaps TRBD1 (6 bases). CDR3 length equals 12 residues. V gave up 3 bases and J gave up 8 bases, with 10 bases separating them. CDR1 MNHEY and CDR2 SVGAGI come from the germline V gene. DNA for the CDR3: TGTGCCAGCAGTTATGGGCAGGGGGGCTACACCTTC. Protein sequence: CASSYGQGGYTF.

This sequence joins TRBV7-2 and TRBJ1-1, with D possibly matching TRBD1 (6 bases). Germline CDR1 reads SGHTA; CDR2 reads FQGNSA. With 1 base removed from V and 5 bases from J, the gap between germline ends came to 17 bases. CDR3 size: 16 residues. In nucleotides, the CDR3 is TGTGCCAGCAGCTTAGTGGGGGCCGGAGGAGGTACTGAAGCTTTCTTT. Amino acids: CASSLVGAGGGTEAFF.

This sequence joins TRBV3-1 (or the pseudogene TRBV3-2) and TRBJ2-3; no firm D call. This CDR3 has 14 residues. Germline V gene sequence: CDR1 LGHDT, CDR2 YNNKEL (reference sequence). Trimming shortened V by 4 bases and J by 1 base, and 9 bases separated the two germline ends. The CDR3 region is CASSPRVGTDTQYF. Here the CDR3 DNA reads TGTGCCAGCAGCCCCCGGGTGGGCACAGATACGCAGTATTTT.

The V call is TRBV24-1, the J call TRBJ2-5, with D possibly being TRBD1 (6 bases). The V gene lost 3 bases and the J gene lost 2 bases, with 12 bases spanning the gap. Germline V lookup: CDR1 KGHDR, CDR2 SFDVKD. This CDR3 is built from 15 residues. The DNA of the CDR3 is TGTGCCACCAGTGATGAGGGACACCTACAAGAGACCCAGTACTTC. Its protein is CATSDEGHLQETQYF.

The CDR3 spells CASSLSAGNEQFF. CDR3 in DNA: TGTGCCAGCAGCTTATCGGCAGGGAATGAGCAGTTCTTC. The V call is TRBV11-2, the J call TRBJ2-1, with D maybe TRBD1 (5 bases). Germline V gene lookup returns CDR1 SGHAT and CDR2 FQNNGV. The CDR3 consists of 13 residues. Trimming removed 2 bases at V and 7 bases at J, with 9 bases between.

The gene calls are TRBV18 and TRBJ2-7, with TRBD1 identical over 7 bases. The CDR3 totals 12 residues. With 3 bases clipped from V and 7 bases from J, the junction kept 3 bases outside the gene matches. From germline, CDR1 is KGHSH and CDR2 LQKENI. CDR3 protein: CASSPDRVEQYF. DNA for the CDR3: TGTGCCAGCTCACCCGACAGGGTTGAGCAGTACTTC.

CDR3 sequence (DNA): TGTGCCAGCTCAGACAGGGCGGACACTGAAGCTTTCTTT. Translating it yields CASSDRADTEAFF. The rearrangement links TRBV18 to TRBJ1-1; 7 bases fit TRBD1. Germline CDR1 and CDR2: KGHSH and LQKENI. Trimming at V came to 5 bases and at J to 3 bases, leaving 3 bases not matched to a gene. The CDR3 consists of 13 residues.

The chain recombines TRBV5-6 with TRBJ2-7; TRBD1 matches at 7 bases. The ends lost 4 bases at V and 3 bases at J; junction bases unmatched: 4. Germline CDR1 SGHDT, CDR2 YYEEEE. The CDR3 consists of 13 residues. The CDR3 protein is CASSLGQNYEQYF. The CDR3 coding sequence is TGTGCCAGCAGCCTGGGACAGAACTACGAGCAGTACTTC.

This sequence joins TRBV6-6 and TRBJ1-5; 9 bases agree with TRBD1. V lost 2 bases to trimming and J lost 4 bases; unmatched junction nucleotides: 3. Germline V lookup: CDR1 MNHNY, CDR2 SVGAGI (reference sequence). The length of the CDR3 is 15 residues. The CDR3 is CASSYGGQGNQPQHF. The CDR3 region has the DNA TGTGCCAGCAGTTACGGCGGACAGGGGAATCAGCCCCAGCATTTT.

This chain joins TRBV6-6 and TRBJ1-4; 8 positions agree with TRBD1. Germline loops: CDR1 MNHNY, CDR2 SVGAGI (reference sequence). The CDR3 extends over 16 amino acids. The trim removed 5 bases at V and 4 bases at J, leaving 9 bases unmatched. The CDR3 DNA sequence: TGTGCCAGCAGTCTCGACAGGGGCGATGGTAATGAAAAACTGTTTTTT. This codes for CASSLDRGDGNEKLFF.

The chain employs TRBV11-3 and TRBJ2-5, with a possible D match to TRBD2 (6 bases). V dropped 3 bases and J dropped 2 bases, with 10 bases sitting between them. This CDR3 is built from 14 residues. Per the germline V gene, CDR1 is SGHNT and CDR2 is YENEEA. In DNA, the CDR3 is TGTGCCAGCAGCTTGGGACTGGGGCAAGAGACCCAGTACTTC. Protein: CASSLGLGQETQYF.

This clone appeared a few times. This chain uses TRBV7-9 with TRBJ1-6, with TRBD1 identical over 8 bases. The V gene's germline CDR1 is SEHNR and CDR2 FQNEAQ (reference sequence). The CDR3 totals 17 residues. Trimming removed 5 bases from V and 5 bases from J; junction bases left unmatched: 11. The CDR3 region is CASSPTPRQGNNSPLHF. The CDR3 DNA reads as TGTGCCAGCAGCCCAACCCCCCGACAGGGGAATAATTCACCCCTCCACTTT.

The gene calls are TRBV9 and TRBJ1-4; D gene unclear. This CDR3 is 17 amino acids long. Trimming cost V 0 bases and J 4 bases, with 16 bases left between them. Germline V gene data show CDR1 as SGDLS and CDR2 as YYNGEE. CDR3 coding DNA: TGTGCCAGCAGCGTAGAGGGCTTGGGAGCTTATAATGAAAAACTGTTTTTT. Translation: CASSVEGLGAYNEKLFF. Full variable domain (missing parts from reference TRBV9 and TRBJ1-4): DSGVTQTPKHLITATGQRVTLRCSPRSGDLSVYWYQQSLDQGLQFLIQYYNGEERAKGNILERFSAQQFPDLHSELNLSSLELGDSALYFCASSVEGLGAYNEKLFFGSGTQLSVL.

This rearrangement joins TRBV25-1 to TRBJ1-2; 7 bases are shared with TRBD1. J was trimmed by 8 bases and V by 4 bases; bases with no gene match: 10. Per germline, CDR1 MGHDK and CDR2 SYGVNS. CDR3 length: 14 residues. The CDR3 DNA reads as TGTGCCAGCAGTGGTGATACAGGGGTGGGGGGCTACACCTTC. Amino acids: CASSGDTGVGGYTF.

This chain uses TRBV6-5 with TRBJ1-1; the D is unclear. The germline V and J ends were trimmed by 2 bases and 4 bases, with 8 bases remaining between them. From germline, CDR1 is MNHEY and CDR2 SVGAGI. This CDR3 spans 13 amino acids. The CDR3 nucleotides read TGTGCCAGCAGTTACGAGGATGGCACTGAAGCTTTCTTT. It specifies CASSYEDGTEAFF.

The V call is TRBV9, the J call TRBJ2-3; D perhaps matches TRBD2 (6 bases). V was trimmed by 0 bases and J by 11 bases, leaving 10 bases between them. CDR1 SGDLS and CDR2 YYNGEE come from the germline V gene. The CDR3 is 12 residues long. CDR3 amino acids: CASSVERGGQYF. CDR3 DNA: TGTGCCAGCAGCGTAGAAAGGGGAGGGCAGTATTTT.

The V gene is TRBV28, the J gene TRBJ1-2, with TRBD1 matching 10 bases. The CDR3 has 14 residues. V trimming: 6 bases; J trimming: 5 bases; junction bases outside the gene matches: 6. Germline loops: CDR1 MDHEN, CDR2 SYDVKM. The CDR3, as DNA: TGTGCCAGCAGGGAGGGACAGGGGACATATGGCTACACCTTC. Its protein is CASREGQGTYGYTF.

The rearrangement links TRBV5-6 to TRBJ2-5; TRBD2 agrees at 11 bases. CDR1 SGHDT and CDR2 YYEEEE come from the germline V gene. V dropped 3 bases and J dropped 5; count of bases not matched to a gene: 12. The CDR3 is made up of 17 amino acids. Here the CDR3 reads CASSSVLAGDLRETQYF. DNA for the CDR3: TGTGCCAGCAGCTCGGTACTAGCGGGGGACCTCCGGGAGACCCAGTACTTC.

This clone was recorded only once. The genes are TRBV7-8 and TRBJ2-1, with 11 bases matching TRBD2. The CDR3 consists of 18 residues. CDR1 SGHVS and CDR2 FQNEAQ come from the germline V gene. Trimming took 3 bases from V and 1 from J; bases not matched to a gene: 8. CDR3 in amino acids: CASSFLAGGPFSYNEQFF. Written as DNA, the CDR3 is TGTGCCAGCAGCTTCCTAGCGGGGGGCCCCTTTTCCTACAATGAGCAGTTCTTC.

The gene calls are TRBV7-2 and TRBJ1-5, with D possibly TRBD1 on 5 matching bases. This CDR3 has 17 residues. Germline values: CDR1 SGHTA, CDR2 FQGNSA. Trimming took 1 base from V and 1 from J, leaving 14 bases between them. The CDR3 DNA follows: TGTGCCAGCAGCTTAGATTACAGGATAGTGAGCAATCAGCCCCAGCATTTT. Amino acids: CASSLDYRIVSNQPQHF.

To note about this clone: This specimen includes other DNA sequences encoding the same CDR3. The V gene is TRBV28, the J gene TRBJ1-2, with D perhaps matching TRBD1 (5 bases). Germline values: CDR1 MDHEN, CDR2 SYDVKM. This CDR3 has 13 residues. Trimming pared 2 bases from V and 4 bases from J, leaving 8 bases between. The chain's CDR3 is CASSLGGLYGYTF. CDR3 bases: TGTGCCAGCAGTTTAGGGGGACTCTATGGCTACACCTTC.

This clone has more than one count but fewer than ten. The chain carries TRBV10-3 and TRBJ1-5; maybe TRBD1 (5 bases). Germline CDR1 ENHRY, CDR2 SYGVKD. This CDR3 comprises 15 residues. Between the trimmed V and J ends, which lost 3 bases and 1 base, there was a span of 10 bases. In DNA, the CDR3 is TGTGCCATCAGTGAACAAGGGGCCAGCAATCAGCCCCAGCATTTT. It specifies CAISEQGASNQPQHF.

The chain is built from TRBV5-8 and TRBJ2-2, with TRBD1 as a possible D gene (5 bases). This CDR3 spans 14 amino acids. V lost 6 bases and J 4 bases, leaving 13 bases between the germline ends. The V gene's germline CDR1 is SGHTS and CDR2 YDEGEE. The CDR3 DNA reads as TGTGCCAGCAAATCCAGGGTAACCACCGGGGAGCTGTTTTTT. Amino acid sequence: CASKSRVTTGELFF.